The TCR beta chain described here comes from a study of long-term antiretroviral therapy in people with HIV. Whole-study results and caveats: ART was followed by higher diversity that remained below transplant donor controls. Spans of CDR3 length were tighter for HIV repertoires than for controls. Missing from the dataset were any data on ART adherence, viral resistance or therapy changes.

The CDR3 sequence is 13 residues long. Trimming at V came to 7 bases and at J to 4 bases, leaving 8 bases not matched to a gene. Germline loops: CDR1 GTSNPN, CDR2 SVGIG (reference sequence). The libraries were made with immunoSEQ v3.0 at survey level. Sequencing was performed with immunoSEQ multiplex PCR; in TCRdb, only in-frame clones are kept and a portion is missing. Here the sample spans over 30,000 clones, 70% to 80% being singletons. Turning to this clone: Its specificity is not known.

This TCR came from a woman in her 50s with HIV. The sequences come from unsorted PBMCs, collected 2 years after starting antiretroviral therapy. This chain connects TRBV30 to TRBJ1-1; TRBD1 matches 8 bases. The CDR3 protein is CAYYRQGSTEAFF. CDR3 nucleotides: TGTGCCTACTACCGACAGGGGAGCACTGAAGCTTTCTTT.